These 23 T cell receptor beta chains were sequenced from one sample in a study of cytotoxic CD8 clonotypes in ibrutinib-treated CLL. Assay: immunoSEQ multiplex PCR; the TCRdb copy retains only in-frame clones and omits some. The data hold 150,000 or so clones, with approximately 80% observed a single time. Specimen: PBMCs, collected after 12 months of ibrutinib treatment. These receptors were obtained from a human donor with chronic lymphocytic leukemia.

This chain links TRBV18 with TRBJ2-5; 10 nucleotides agree with TRBD2. V lost 1 base, J lost 5 bases, and 10 bases stayed unmatched. The germline V gene encodes CDR1 KGHSH and CDR2 LQKENI. This CDR3 region has 17 residues. CDR3 nucleotide sequence: TGTGCCAGCTCACCACTTGCCCAGCGGGAGGGCCTGGAGACCCAGTACTTC. Translated: CASSPLAQREGLETQYF.

V and J are TRBV9 and TRBJ2-5; no clear D gene. This CDR3 is built from 14 residues. V was trimmed by 3 bases and J by 1 base, leaving 10 bases between them. CDR1 is SGDLS and CDR2 is YYNGEE in the germline V gene. The CDR3 region has the DNA TGTGCCAGCAGCGACGGGCGGCCCCAAGAGACCCAGTACTTC. It specifies CASSDGRPQETQYF.

This chain uses TRBV4-2 with TRBJ1-2, with D tentatively TRBD1 (6 bases). From germline, CDR1 is LGHNA and CDR2 YNFKEQ. V shed 1 base and J shed 7 bases, with 10 bases lying between them. The CDR3 totals 13 residues. The CDR3 DNA is TGTGCCAGCAGCCAAGCCGGGGGGCTTGGCTACACCTTC. Its translation is CASSQAGGLGYTF.

CDR3 nucleotide sequence: TGTGCCAGTAGTATCGTCGGCCCGAACACCGGGGAGCTGTTTTTT. It encodes CASSIVGPNTGELFF. The rearrangement joins TRBV19 to TRBJ2-2, with unresolved D. Germline V gives CDR1 LNHDA, CDR2 SQIVND (reference sequence). This CDR3 has 15 amino acids. The V and J ends lost 3 bases and 0 bases respectively, with 8 bases between them.

This clone was detected once. The chain couples TRBV18 to TRBJ1-4; D gene ambiguous. The V end lost 0 bases, the J end lost 1 base, and 3 bases lay between the germline ends. Germline values: CDR1 KGHSH, CDR2 LQKENI. The CDR3 sequence is 14 residues long. The CDR3 protein is CASSPPGTNEKLFF. CDR3 DNA: TGTGCCAGCTCACCACCGGGAACTAATGAAAAACTGTTTTTT.

The chain carries TRBV19 and TRBJ2-7; unclear D gene. V was pared by 5 bases and J by 2 bases, with 7 bases between. This CDR3 region has 12 residues. CDR1 is LNHDA, CDR2 SQIVND, per germline (reference sequence). CDR3 in amino acids: CASSVGTYEQYF. The CDR3 DNA reads as TGTGCCAGTAGTGTCGGAACCTACGAGCAGTACTTC.

The CDR3 loop reads CASSFKGADTQYF. For the CDR3, the DNA is TGTGCCAGCAGTTTTAAAGGGGCCGATACGCAGTATTTT. The chain employs TRBV6-6 and TRBJ2-3; perhaps TRBD1 as D (5 bases). V lost 4 bases and J 6 bases, leaving 11 bases between the germline ends. There are 13 residues in the CDR3. The germline CDR1 and CDR2 sequences are MNHNY and SVGAGI (reference sequence).

V usage is TRBV6-1 and J usage is TRBJ2-3, with D perhaps matching TRBD2 (5 bases). V shed 7 bases and J shed 4 bases, with 12 bases lying between them. Germline V gives CDR1 MNHNS, CDR2 SASEGT. CDR3 length: 13 residues. The DNA for the CDR3 is TGTGCCAGCACAACACCCGGGGCAGATACGCAGTATTTT. This translates into CASTTPGADTQYF.

The chain has TRBV18 and TRBJ2-5; D assignment may be TRBD1 or TRBD2 (6 bases each). V was pared by 0 bases and J by 6 bases, with 17 bases between. The CDR3 extends over 16 amino acids. CDR1 is KGHSH, CDR2 LQKENI, per germline. The CDR3 loop is CASSPPSFGGAQTQYF. CDR3 DNA: TGTGCCAGCTCACCACCTTCTTTCGGGGGCGCGCAGACCCAGTACTTC. Variable domain in full (rest from reference TRBV18 and TRBJ2-5): NAGVMQNPRHLVRRRGQEARLRCSPMKGHSHVYWYRQLPEEGLKFMVYLQKENIIDESGMPKERFSAEFPKEGPSILRIQQVVRGDSAAYFCASSPPSFGGAQTQYFGPGTRLLVL.

This chain links TRBV5-1 with TRBJ2-7, with D perhaps being TRBD1 or TRBD2 (5 bases each). CDR3 size: 14 residues. Trimming pared 4 bases from V and 0 bases from J, leaving 11 bases between. Germline V gene lookup returns CDR1 SGHRS and CDR2 YFSETQ. The CDR3, as DNA: TGCGCCAGCAGCACGGTGGGGGACTCCTACGAGCAGTACTTC. Translating gives CASSTVGDSYEQYF. The full variable domain, rest sourced from reference TRBV5-1 and TRBJ2-7, is KAGVTQTPRYLIKTRGQQVTLSCSPISGHRSVSWYQQTPGQGLQFLFEYFSETQRNKGNFPGRFSGRQFSNSRSEMNVSTLELGDSALYLCASSTVGDSYEQYFGPGTRLTVT.

V usage is TRBV4-1 and J usage is TRBJ2-7, with TRBD2 identical over 8 bases. V shed 0 bases, J shed 4 bases, and the junction held 14 bases outside the gene matches. This CDR3 is built from 18 residues. Germline lookup yields CDR1 MGHRA and CDR2 YSYEKL. CDR3 in DNA: TGCGCCAGCAGCCAAGATAGCTTTGGAGCGGGAGTGTCTTACGAGCAGTACTTC. It translates to CASSQDSFGAGVSYEQYF.

The chain uses TRBV13 and TRBJ2-7, with a weak D call TRBD2 (6 bases). V lost 3 bases and J lost 2, with 14 bases in between. The CDR3 consists of 15 residues. Germline V gives CDR1 PRHDT, CDR2 FYEKMQ (reference sequence). CDR3 sequence: CASSFDFSGTYEQYF. CDR3 coding DNA: TGTGCCAGCAGCTTTGACTTTAGCGGCACCTACGAGCAGTACTTC.

V gene TRBV5-6 combines with J gene TRBJ2-3, with 8 bases that match TRBD2. Trimming cost V 4 bases and J 0 bases; bases outside gene matches: 4. From germline, CDR1 is SGHDT and CDR2 YYEEEE. The CDR3 has 15 amino acids. CDR3 in DNA: TGTGCCAGCAGCCCGGGACTAGGAAGCACAGATACGCAGTATTTT. Protein product: CASSPGLGSTDTQYF.

The chain carries TRBV9 and TRBJ2-3; 7 bases are shared with TRBD2. The germline CDR1 and CDR2 sequences are SGDLS and YYNGEE. This CDR3 spans 16 amino acids. V lost 3 bases, J lost 1 base, and 8 bases stayed unmatched. CDR3 protein: CASSGNEAGGTDTQYF. The DNA for the CDR3 is TGTGCCAGCAGCGGTAACGAGGCGGGAGGCACAGATACGCAGTATTTT.

In this sample, this clone turned up a few times. The V gene is TRBV6-5, the J gene TRBJ2-4; D gene unclear. The CDR3 length is 15 residues. Trimming left V 6 bases short and J 9 bases short, with 21 bases between. CDR1 and CDR2 from the germline V gene are MNHEY and SVGAGI. This CDR3 reads CASSRSLGVGFIQYF. The DNA of the CDR3 is TGTGCCAGCAGCCGATCCCTAGGAGTGGGTTTCATTCAGTACTTC.

This chain joins TRBV19 and TRBJ1-2; 11 bases agree with TRBD1. J lost 4 bases, V lost 6 bases, and 7 bases had no gene match. CDR1 and CDR2 from the germline V gene are LNHDA and SQIVND (reference sequence). CDR3 size: 15 residues. The CDR3 loop is CASRTGTGGSYGYTF. The CDR3 DNA reads TGTGCCAGTAGGACCGGGACAGGGGGTTCCTATGGCTACACCTTC.

The chain has TRBV20-1 and TRBJ2-7; perhaps TRBD1 as D (5 bases). This CDR3 contains 11 residues. V lost 3 bases and J 3 bases, leaving 6 bases between the germline ends. Germline CDR1 DFQATT, CDR2 SNEGSKA (reference sequence). CDR3 protein: CSASTGYEQYF. CDR3 nucleotides: TGCAGTGCTAGTACAGGCTACGAGCAGTACTTC.

This chain links TRBV6-5 with TRBJ2-7, with D perhaps TRBD1 (6 bases). Trimming left V 0 bases short and J 1 base short, with 13 bases between. CDR1 MNHEY and CDR2 SVGAGI come from the germline V gene. The CDR3 length is 16 residues. CDR3 nucleotide sequence: TGTGCCAGCAGTTACTCGAGGGTAGGGGGATCCTACGAGCAGTACTTC. Residues: CASSYSRVGGSYEQYF.

V usage is TRBV11-1 and J usage is TRBJ1-2, with D uncertain. Per the germline V gene, CDR1 is SGHAT and CDR2 is FQDESV (reference sequence). The CDR3 runs to 14 residues. V gave up 2 bases and J gave up 0 bases, with 7 bases separating them. The CDR3 DNA reads as TGTGCCAGCAGCTTAAGCGTCGCTAACTATGGCTACACCTTC. Its translation is CASSLSVANYGYTF.

V usage is TRBV18 and J usage is TRBJ2-7, with 10 bases fitting TRBD2. Germline CDR1 and CDR2: KGHSH and LQKENI. This CDR3 is built from 15 residues. V lost 0 bases, J lost 2 bases, and 1 base stayed unmatched. This CDR3 is CASSPPSGGTYEQYF. The CDR3 DNA sequence: TGTGCCAGCTCACCACCTAGCGGGGGGACCTACGAGCAGTACTTC.

The gene calls are TRBV18 and TRBJ1-1; no reliable D call. V gave up 4 bases and J gave up 1 base, with 7 bases separating them. Germline CDR1 KGHSH, CDR2 LQKENI. The CDR3 is 13 amino acids. Written as DNA, the CDR3 is TGTGCCAGCTCACTCCCGGAGAACACTGAAGCTTTCTTT. It specifies CASSLPENTEAFF. Filled out from reference TRBV18 and TRBJ1-1, the complete variable domain reads NAGVMQNPRHLVRRRGQEARLRCSPMKGHSHVYWYRQLPEEGLKFMVYLQKENIIDESGMPKERFSAEFPKEGPSILRIQQVVRGDSAAYFCASSLPENTEAFFGQGTRLTVV.

The chain recombines TRBV7-6 with TRBJ2-7; 10 bases agree with TRBD2. Germline V gene sequence: CDR1 SGHVS, CDR2 FNYEAQ. This CDR3 is built from 15 residues. The junction had 5 bases not matched to a gene; V was cut back by 2 bases and J by 4 bases. CDR3 amino acids: CASSLLAGVFYEQYF. The CDR3 coding sequence is TGTGCCAGCAGCTTACTAGCGGGAGTATTTTACGAGCAGTACTTC.

The V and J genes are TRBV4-3 and TRBJ2-3, with 7 bases lining up with TRBD1. The CDR3 runs 16 residues. Trimming removed 2 bases from V and 6 bases from J; junction bases left unmatched: 11. The germline V gene has CDR1 LGHNA and CDR2 YSLEER. The CDR3 region is CASSQSGTALGDTQYF. Written as DNA, the CDR3 is TGCGCCAGCAGCCAATCCGGGACAGCCCTGGGGGATACGCAGTATTTT.